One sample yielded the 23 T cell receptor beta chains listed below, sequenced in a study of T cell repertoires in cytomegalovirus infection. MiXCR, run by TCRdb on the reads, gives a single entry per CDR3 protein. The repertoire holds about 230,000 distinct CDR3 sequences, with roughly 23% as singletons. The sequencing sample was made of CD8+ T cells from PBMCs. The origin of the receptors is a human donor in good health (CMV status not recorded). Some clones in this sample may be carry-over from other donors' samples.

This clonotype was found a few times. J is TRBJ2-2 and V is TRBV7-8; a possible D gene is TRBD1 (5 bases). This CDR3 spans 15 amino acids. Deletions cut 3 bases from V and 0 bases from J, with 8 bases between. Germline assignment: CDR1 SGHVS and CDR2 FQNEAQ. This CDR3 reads CASSLETANTGELFF. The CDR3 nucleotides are TGTGCCAGCAGCTTGGAGACAGCGAACACCGGGGAGCTGTTTTTT.

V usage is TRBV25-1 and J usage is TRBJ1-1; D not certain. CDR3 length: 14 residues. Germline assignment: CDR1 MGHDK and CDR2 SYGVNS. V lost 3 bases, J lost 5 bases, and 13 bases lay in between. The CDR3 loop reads CASSERRRGTEAFF. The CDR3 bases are TGTGCCAGCAGTGAGAGGAGGCGTGGGACTGAAGCTTTCTTT.

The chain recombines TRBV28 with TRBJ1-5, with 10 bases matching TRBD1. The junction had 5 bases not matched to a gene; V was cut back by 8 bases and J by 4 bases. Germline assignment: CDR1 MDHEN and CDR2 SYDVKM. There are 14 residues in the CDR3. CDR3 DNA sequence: TGTGCCAGCTGTCCGGGACAGGGGAATCAGCCCCAGCATTTT. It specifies CASCPGQGNQPQHF.

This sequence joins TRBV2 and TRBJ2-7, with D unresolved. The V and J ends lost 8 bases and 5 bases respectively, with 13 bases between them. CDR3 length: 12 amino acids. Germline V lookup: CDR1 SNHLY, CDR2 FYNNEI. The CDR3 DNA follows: TGTGCCAGCTCAATAAACAAGGACGAGCAGTACTTC. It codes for CASSINKDEQYF.

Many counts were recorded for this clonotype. The CDR3 nucleotides read TGTGCCAGCAGTGATGTCACTAGCGGGGGAGCCTACGGGCAGTTCTTC. Residues: CASSDVTSGGAYGQFF. The chain joins TRBV2 to TRBJ2-1; 11 nucleotides line up with TRBD2. The V segment lost 3 bases and the J segment 12 bases; nucleotides outside the gene matches: 13. CDR3 length equals 16 residues. The V gene's germline CDR1 is SNHLY and CDR2 FYNNEI.

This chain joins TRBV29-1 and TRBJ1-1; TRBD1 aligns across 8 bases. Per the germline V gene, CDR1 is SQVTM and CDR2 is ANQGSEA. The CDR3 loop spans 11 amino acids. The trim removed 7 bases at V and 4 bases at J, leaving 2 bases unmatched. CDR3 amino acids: CSATGATEAFF. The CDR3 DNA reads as TGCAGCGCGACAGGGGCCACTGAAGCTTTCTTT.

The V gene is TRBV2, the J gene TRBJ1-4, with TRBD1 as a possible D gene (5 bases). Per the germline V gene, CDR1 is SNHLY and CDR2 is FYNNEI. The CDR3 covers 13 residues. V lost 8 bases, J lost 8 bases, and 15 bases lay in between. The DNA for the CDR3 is TGTGCCAGCGATGGGACCGGCTGGGAAAAACTGTTTTTT. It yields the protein CASDGTGWEKLFF.

CDR3 in DNA: TGTGCCAGCAGTCAAAAAGGGGTCGGGGAGCTGTTTTTT. Its translation: CASSQKGVGELFF. The rearrangement uses TRBV12-3 or TRBV12-4 and TRBJ2-2, with a possible D match to TRBD1 (5 bases). The V gene lost 5 bases and the J gene lost 7 bases, with 11 bases spanning the gap. The CDR3 runs 13 residues.

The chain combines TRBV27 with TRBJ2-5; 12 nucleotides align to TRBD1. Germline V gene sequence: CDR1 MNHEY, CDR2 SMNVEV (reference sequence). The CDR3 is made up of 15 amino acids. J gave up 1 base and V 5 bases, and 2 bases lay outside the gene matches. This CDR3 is CASSVGQGAQETQYF. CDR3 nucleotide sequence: TGTGCCAGCAGTGTGGGACAGGGGGCCCAAGAGACCCAGTACTTC.

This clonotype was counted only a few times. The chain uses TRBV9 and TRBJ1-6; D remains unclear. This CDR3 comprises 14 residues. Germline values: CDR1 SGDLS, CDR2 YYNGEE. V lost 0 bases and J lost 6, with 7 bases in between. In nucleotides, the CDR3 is TGTGCCAGCAGCGTAGGGGAGGGTAATTCACCCCTCCACTTT. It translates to CASSVGEGNSPLHF.

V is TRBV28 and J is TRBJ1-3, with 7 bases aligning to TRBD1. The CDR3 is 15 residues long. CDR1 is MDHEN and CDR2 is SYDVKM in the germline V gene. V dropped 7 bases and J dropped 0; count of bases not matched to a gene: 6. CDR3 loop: CASNSGQVSGNTIYF. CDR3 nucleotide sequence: TGTGCCAGCAACTCTGGACAGGTCTCTGGAAACACCATATATTTT.

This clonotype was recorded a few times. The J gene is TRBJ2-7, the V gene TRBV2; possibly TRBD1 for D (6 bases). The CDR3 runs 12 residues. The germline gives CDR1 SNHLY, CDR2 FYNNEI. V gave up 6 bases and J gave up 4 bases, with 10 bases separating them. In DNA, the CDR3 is TGTGCCAGCAGACAGGGAACTTACGAGCAGTACTTC. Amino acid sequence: CASRQGTYEQYF.

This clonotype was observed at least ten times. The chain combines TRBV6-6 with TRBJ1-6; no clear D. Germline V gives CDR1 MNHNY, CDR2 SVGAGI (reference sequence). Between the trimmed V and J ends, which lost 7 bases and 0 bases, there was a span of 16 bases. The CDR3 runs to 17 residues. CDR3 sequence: CASIGGVTSSYNSPLHF. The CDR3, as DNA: TGTGCCAGCATCGGCGGGGTAACTAGCTCCTATAATTCACCCCTCCACTTT.

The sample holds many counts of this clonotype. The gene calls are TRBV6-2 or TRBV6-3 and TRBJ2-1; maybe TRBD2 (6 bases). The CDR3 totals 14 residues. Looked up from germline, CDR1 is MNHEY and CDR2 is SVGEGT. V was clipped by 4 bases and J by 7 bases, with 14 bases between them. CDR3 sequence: CASSSSAHRNEQFF. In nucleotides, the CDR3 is TGTGCCAGCAGTTCTAGCGCCCATAGGAATGAGCAGTTCTTC.

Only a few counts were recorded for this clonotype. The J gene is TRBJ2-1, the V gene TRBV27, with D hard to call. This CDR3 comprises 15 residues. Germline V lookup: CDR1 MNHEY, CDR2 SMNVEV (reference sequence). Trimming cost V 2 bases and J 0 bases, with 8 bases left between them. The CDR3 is CASSLTINSYNEQFF. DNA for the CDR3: TGTGCCAGCAGTTTAACCATTAACTCCTACAATGAGCAGTTCTTC.

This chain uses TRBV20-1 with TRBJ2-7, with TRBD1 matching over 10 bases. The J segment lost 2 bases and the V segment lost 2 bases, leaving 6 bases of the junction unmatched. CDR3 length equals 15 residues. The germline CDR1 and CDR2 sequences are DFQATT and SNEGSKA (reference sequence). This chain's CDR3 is CSARQDRGLTYEQYF. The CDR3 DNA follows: TGCAGTGCTAGACAAGACAGGGGGCTAACCTACGAGCAGTACTTC.

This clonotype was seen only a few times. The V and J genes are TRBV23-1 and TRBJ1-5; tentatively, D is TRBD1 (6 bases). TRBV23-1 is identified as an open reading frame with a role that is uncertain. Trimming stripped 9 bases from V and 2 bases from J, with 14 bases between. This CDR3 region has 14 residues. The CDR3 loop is CASFRGLGNQPQHF. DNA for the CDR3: TGCGCCAGTTTCAGGGGATTAGGCAATCAGCCCCAGCATTTT.

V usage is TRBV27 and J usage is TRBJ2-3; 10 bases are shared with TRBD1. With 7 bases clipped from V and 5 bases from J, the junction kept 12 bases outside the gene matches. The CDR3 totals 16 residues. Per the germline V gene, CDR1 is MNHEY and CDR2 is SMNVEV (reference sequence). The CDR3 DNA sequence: TGTGCCAGCACCCCCCTCAGGACAGGGGGAGGAGATACGCAGTATTTT. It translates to CASTPLRTGGGDTQYF.

The DNA for the CDR3 is TGTGCCAGCACTAACACTGAAGCTTTCTTT. This translates into CASTNTEAFF. The V gene is TRBV6-1, the J gene TRBJ1-1; D gene unclear. The CDR3 runs 10 residues. Germline-derived CDR1 and CDR2 are MNHNS and SASEGT. V was clipped by 7 bases and J by 2 bases, with 2 bases between them.

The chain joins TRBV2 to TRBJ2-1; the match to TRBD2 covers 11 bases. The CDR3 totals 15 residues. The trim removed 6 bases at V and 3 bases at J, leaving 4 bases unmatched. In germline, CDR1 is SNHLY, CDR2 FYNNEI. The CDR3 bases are TGTGCCAGCAGCGAAACTAGCGGGGGCTACAATGAGCAGTTCTTC. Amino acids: CASSETSGGYNEQFF.

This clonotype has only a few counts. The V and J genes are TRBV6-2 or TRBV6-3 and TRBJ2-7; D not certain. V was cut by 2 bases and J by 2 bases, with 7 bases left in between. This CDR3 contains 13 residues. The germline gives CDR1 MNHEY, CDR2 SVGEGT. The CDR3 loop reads CASSYMEAYEQYF. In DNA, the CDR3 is TGTGCCAGCAGTTACATGGAAGCCTACGAGCAGTACTTC.

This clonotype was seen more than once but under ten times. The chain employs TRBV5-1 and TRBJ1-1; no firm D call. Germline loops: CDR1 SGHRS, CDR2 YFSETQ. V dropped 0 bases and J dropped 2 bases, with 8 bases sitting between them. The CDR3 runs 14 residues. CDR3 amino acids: CASSLDSGNTEAFF. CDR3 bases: TGCGCCAGCAGCTTGGACTCGGGAAACACTGAAGCTTTCTTT. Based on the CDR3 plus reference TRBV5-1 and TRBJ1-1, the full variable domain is KAGVTQTPRYLIKTRGQQVTLSCSPISGHRSVSWYQQTPGQGLQFLFEYFSETQRNKGNFPGRFSGRQFSNSRSEMNVSTLELGDSALYLCASSLDSGNTEAFFGQGTRLTVV.

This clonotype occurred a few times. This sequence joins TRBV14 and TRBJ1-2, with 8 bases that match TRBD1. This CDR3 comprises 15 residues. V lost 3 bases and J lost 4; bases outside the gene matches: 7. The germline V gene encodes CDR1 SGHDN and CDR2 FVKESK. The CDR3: CASSQDGQGPYGYTF. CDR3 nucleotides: TGTGCCAGCAGCCAGGACGGACAGGGACCCTATGGCTACACCTTC.